Following are 6 T cell receptor beta chains from one sample sequenced in a study of shared clonotypes between healthy human individuals. Libraries were prepared by immunoSEQ multiplex PCR; TCRdb keeps only in-frame clonotypes and omits some of them. There are millions of clones in the sample; more than 80% occur only once, and around 0.14% lies in the top ten. The specimen sequenced was naive CD4+ T cells sorted from blood. Subset noted: CD45RA+ positively selected. These receptors were collected from a young man in good health.

The rearrangement uses TRBV19 and TRBJ1-5, with TRBD1 matching over 7 bases. The ends lost 10 bases at V and 0 bases at J; junction bases unmatched: 6. The CDR3 has 14 amino acids. Germline-derived CDR1 and CDR2 are LNHDA and SQIVND (reference sequence). DNA for the CDR3: TGTGCCATCGGACAGGCCTATAGCAATCAGCCCCAGCATTTT. It yields the protein CAIGQAYSNQPQHF.

This clone has more than one count but fewer than ten. The V and J genes are TRBV19 and TRBJ1-1, with D possibly TRBD1 on 5 matching bases. Germline values: CDR1 LNHDA, CDR2 SQIVND (reference sequence). Trimming removed 3 bases at V and 0 bases at J, with 11 bases between. The CDR3 contains 15 residues. The CDR3 region is CASSIVRQMNTEAFF. The CDR3 DNA sequence: TGTGCCAGTAGTATCGTTCGACAGATGAACACTGAAGCTTTCTTT.

The V and J genes are TRBV10-2 and TRBJ2-5; D ambiguous. The CDR3 is made up of 15 amino acids. V was shortened by 6 bases and J by 0 bases, with 14 bases between the two germline ends. Germline V gene data show CDR1 as WSHSY and CDR2 as SAAADI. The CDR3 region is CASSRGRLYQETQYF. CDR3 nucleotides: TGCGCCAGCAGCCGTGGGCGGCTGTACCAAGAGACCCAGTACTTC.

The V call is TRBV28, the J call TRBJ1-5, with D perhaps matching TRBD1 (5 bases). Per the germline V gene, CDR1 is MDHEN and CDR2 is SYDVKM. V dropped 3 bases and J dropped 2 bases, with 14 bases sitting between them. The CDR3 spans 16 residues. The CDR3 here is CASSFRRGGGNQPQHF. The DNA of the CDR3 is TGTGCCAGCAGTTTTAGAAGGGGCGGAGGCAATCAGCCCCAGCATTTT.

The genes are TRBV5-4 and TRBJ2-7, with a weak D call TRBD1 (6 bases). This CDR3 is built from 14 residues. V dropped 1 base and J dropped 4 bases, with 12 bases sitting between them. The V gene's germline CDR1 is SGHNT and CDR2 YYREEE (reference sequence). CDR3 region: CASSLQGPGYEQYF. The CDR3 DNA reads TGTGCCAGCAGCTTGCAGGGGCCTGGGTACGAGCAGTACTTC. Supplemented by reference TRBV5-4 and TRBJ2-7, the full variable domain reads ETGVTQSPTHLIKTRGQQVTLRCSSQSGHNTVSWYQQALGQGPQFIFQYYREEENGRGNFPPRFSGLQFPNYSSELNVNALELDDSALYLCASSLQGPGYEQYFGPGTRLTVT.

The gene calls are TRBV9 and TRBJ2-5; a possible D gene is TRBD2 (5 bases). Germline-derived CDR1 and CDR2 are SGDLS and YYNGEE. CDR3 size: 14 residues. The ends were cut back, 4 bases at V and 4 bases at J, with 14 bases in the middle. The CDR3 nucleotides are TGTGCCAGCAGCCCCCGTAGCGTATCAGAGACCCAGTACTTC. It translates to CASSPRSVSETQYF. The variable domain in full, completed from reference TRBV9 and TRBJ2-5, reads DSGVTQTPKHLITATGQRVTLRCSPRSGDLSVYWYQQSLDQGLQFLIQYYNGEERAKGNILERFSAQQFPDLHSELNLSSLELGDSALYFCASSPRSVSETQYFGPGTRLLVL.